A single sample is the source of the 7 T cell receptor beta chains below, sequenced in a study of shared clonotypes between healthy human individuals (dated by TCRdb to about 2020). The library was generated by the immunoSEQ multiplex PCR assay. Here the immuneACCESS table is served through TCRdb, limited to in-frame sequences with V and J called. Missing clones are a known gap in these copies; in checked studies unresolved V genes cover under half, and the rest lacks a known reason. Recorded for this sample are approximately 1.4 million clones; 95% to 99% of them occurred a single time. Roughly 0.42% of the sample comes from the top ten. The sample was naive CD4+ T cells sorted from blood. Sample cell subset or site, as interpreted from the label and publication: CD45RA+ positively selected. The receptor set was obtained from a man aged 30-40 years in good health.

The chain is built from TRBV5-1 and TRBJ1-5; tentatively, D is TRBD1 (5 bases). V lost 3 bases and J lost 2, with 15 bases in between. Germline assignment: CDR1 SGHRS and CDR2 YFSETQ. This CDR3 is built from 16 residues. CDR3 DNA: TGCGCCAGCAGCTCAGGACTGGGGCCGGGCAATCAGCCCCAGCATTTT. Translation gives CASSSGLGPGNQPQHF. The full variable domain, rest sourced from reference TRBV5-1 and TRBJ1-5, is KAGVTQTPRYLIKTRGQQVTLSCSPISGHRSVSWYQQTPGQGLQFLFEYFSETQRNKGNFPGRFSGRQFSNSRSEMNVSTLELGDSALYLCASSSGLGPGNQPQHFGDGTRLSIL.

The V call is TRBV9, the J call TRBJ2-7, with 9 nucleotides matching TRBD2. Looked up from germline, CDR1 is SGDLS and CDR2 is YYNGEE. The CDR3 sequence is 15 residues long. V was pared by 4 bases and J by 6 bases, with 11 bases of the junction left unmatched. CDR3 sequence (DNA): TGTGCCAGCAGCTCAGGTAGCGGGAGTTCAGGCGAGCAGTACTTC. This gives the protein CASSSGSGSSGEQYF.

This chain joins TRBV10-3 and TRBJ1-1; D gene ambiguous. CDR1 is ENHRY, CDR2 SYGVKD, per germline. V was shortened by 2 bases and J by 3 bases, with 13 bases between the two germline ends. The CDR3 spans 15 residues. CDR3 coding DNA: TGTGCCATCAGTGAGCGCGATGGACGGGACACTGAAGCTTTCTTT. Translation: CAISERDGRDTEAFF.

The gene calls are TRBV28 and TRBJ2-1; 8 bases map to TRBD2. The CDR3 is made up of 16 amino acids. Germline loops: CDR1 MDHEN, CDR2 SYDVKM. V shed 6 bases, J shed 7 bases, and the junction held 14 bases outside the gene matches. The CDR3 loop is CASSRIHSGIGNEQFF. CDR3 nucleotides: TGTGCCAGCAGCCGGATTCATAGCGGGATAGGGAATGAGCAGTTCTTC.

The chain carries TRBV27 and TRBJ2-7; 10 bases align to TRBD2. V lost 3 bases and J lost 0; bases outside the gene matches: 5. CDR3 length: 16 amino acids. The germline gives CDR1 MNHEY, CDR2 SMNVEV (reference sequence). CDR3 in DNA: TGTGCCAGCAGTTTGTTTGCTAGCGGGAGCTCCTACGAGCAGTACTTC. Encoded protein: CASSLFASGSSYEQYF.

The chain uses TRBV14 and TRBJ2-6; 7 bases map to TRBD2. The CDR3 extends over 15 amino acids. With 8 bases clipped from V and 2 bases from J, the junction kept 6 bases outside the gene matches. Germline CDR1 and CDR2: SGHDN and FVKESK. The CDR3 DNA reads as TGTGCCAGCTGCTTGGCGGGAGCTGGGGCCAACGTCCTGACTTTC. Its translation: CASCLAGAGANVLTF.

Written as DNA, the CDR3 is TGTGCCAGTAGTATCGGCCACGGCTACACCTTC. It codes for CASSIGHGYTF. This rearrangement joins TRBV19 to TRBJ1-2; D is unresolved. Trimming removed 3 bases at V and 8 bases at J, with 7 bases between. The CDR3 has 11 residues. The germline CDR1 and CDR2 sequences are LNHDA and SQIVND (reference sequence).